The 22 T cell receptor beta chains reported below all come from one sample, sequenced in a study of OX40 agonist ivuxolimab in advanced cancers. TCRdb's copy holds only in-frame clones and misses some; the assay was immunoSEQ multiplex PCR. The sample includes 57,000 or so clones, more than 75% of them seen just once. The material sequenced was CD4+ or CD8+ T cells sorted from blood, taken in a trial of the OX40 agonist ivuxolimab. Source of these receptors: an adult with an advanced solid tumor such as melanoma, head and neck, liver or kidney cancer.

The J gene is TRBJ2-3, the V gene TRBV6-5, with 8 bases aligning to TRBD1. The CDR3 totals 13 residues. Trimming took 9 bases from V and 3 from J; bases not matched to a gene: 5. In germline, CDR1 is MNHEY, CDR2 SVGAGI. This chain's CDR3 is CASRTGGTDTQYF. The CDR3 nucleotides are TGTGCCAGTAGAACAGGGGGTACAGATACGCAGTATTTT.

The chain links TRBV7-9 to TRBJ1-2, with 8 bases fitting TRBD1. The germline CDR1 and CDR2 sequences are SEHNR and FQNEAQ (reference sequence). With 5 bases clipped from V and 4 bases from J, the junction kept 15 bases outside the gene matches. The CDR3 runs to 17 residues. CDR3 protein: CASSRRQGPKSIYGYTF. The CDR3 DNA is TGTGCCAGCAGCCGCCGACAGGGGCCCAAGAGTATCTATGGCTACACCTTC. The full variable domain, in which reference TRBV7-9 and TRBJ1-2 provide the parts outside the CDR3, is DTGVSQNPRHKITKRGQNVTFRCDPISEHNRLYWYRQTLGQGPEFLTYFQNEAQLEKSRLLSDRFSAERPKGSFSTLEIQRTEQGDSAMYLCASSRRQGPKSIYGYTFGSGTRLTVV.

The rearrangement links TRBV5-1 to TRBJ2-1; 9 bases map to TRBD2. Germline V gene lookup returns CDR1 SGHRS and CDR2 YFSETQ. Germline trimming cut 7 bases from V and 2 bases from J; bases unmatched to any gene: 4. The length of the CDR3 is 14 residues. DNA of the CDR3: TGCGCCAGCTCCCGGACTAGCGCCTACAATGAGCAGTTCTTC. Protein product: CASSRTSAYNEQFF.

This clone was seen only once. For the CDR3, the DNA is TGTGCCACCAGCAGAGATCGGGCAGGAGAGACCCAGTACTTC. Translated: CATSRDRAGETQYF. The genes are TRBV15 and TRBJ2-5, with unresolved D. The V end was cut by 0 bases, the J end by 4 bases, with 9 bases between. The germline gives CDR1 LNHNV, CDR2 YYDKDF (reference sequence). The CDR3 extends over 14 amino acids.

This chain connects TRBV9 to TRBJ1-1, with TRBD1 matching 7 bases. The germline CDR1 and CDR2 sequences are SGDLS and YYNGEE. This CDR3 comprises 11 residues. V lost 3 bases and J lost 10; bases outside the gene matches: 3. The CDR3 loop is CASSETGTAFF. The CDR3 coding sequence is TGTGCCAGCAGCGAGACAGGGACAGCTTTCTTT.

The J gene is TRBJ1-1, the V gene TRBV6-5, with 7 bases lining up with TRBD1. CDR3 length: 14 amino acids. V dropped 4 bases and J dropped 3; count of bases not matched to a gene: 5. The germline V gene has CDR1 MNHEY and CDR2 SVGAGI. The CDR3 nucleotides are TGTGCCAGCAGTTGGGGACAGATTTACACTGAAGCTTTCTTT. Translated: CASSWGQIYTEAFF.

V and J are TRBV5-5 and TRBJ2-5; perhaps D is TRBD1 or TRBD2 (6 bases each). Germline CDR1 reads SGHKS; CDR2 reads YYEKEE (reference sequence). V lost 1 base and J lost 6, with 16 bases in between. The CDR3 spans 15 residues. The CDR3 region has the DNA TGTGCCAGCAGCTTGAGCGGTAGCCGGGGGCAGACCCAGTACTTC. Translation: CASSLSGSRGQTQYF.

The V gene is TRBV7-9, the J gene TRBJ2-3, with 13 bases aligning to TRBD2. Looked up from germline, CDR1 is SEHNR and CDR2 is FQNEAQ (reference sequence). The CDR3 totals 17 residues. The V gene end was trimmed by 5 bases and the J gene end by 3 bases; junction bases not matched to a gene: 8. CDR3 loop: CASSEILAGGTTDTQYF. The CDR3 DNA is TGTGCCAGCAGCGAGATACTAGCGGGAGGGACAACAGATACGCAGTATTTT.

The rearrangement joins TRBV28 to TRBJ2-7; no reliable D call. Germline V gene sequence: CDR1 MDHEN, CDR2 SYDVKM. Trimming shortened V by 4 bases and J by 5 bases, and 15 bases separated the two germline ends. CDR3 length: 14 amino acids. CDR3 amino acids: CASSSSLVVNEQYF. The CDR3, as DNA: TGTGCCAGCAGTTCCTCTCTGGTGGTCAACGAGCAGTACTTC.

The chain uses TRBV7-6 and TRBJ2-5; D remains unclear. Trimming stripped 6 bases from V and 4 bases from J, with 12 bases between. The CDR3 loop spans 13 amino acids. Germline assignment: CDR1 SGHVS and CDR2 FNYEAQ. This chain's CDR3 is CASSPLGVETQYF. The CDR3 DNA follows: TGTGCCAGCAGTCCTCTTGGGGTAGAGACCCAGTACTTC. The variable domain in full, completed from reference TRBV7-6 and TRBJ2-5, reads GAGVSQSPRYKVTKRGQDVALRCDPISGHVSLYWYRQALGQGPEFLTYFNYEAQQDKSGLPNDRFSAERPEGSISTLTIQRTEQRDSAMYRCASSPLGVETQYFGPGTRLLVL.

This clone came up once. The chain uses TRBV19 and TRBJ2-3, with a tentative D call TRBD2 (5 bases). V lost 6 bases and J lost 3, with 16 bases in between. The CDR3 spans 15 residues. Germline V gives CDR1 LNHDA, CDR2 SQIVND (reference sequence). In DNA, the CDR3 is TGTGCCAGTAGGAGGGTGGGAGTCCCGACAGATACGCAGTATTTT. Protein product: CASRRVGVPTDTQYF. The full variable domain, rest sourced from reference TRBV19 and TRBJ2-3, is DGGITQSPKYLFRKEGQNVTLSCEQNLNHDAMYWYRQDPGQGLRLIYYSQIVNDFQKGDIAEGYSVSREKKESFPLTVTSAQKNPTAFYLCASRRVGVPTDTQYFGPGTRLTVL.

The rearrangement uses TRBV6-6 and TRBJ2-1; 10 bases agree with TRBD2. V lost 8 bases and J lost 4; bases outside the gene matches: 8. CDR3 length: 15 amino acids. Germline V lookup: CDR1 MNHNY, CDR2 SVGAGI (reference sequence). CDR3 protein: CASGIAGGIYNEQFF. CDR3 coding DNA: TGTGCCAGCGGAATAGCGGGGGGAATTTACAATGAGCAGTTCTTC.

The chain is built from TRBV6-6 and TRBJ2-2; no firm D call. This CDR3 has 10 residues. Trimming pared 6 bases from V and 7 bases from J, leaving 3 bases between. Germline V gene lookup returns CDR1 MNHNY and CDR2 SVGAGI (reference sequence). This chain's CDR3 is CASSRGELFF. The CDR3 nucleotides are TGTGCCAGCAGCCGCGGGGAGCTGTTTTTT.

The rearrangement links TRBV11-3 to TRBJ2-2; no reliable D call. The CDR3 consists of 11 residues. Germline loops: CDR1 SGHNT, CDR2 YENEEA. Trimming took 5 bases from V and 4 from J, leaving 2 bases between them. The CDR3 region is CASSTTGELFF. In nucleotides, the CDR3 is TGTGCCAGCAGCACCACCGGGGAGCTGTTTTTT.

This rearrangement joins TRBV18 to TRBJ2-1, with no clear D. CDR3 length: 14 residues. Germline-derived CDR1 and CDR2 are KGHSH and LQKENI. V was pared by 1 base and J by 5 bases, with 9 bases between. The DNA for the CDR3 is TGTGCCAGCTCACCACAACTGACCCACAATGAGCAGTTCTTC. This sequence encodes CASSPQLTHNEQFF.

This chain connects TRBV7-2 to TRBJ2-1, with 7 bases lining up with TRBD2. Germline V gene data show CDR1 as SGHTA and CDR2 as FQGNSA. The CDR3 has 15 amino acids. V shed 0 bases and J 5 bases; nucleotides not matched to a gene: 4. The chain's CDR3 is CASSLALAANNEQFF. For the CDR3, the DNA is TGTGCCAGCAGCTTAGCCCTAGCGGCTAACAATGAGCAGTTCTTC.

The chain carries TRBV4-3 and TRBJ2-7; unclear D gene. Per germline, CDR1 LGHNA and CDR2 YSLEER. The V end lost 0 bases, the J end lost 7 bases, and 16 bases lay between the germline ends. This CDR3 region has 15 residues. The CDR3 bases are TGCGCCAGCAGCCAAGATCCGGCCGGAGCGCGGGAGCAGTACTTC. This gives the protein CASSQDPAGAREQYF.

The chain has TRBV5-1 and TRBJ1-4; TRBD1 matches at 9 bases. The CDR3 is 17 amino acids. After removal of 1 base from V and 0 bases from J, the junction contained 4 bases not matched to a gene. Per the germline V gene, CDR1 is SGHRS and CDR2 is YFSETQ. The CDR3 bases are TGCGCCAGCAGCTTGCAGGGACAGGGTGCAACTAATGAAAAACTGTTTTTT. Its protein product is CASSLQGQGATNEKLFF.

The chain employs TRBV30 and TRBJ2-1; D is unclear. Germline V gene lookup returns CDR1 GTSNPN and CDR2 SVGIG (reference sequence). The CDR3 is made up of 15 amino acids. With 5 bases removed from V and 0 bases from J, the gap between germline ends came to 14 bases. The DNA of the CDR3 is TGTGCCTGGTTCGGTCCCAGCAGCTCCTACAATGAGCAGTTCTTC. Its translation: CAWFGPSSSYNEQFF.

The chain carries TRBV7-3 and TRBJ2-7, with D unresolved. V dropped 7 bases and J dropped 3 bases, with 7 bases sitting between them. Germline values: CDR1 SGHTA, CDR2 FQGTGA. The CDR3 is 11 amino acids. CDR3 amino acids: CASTPHYEQYF. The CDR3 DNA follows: TGTGCCAGCACCCCTCACTACGAGCAGTACTTC.

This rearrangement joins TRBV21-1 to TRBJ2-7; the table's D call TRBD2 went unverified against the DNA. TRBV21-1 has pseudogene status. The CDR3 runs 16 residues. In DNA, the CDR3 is TGTGCCAGCAGCCCCCGCCCTCAGGGGAGGGTTTACGAGCAGTACTTC. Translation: CASSPRPQGRVYEQYF.

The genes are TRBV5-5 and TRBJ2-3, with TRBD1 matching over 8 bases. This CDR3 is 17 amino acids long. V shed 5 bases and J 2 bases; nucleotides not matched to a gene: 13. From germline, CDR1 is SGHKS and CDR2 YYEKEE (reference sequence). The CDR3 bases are TGTGCCAGCAGTTACCGACAGGGGCCCCTTATCACAGATACGCAGTATTTT. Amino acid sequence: CASSYRQGPLITDTQYF.